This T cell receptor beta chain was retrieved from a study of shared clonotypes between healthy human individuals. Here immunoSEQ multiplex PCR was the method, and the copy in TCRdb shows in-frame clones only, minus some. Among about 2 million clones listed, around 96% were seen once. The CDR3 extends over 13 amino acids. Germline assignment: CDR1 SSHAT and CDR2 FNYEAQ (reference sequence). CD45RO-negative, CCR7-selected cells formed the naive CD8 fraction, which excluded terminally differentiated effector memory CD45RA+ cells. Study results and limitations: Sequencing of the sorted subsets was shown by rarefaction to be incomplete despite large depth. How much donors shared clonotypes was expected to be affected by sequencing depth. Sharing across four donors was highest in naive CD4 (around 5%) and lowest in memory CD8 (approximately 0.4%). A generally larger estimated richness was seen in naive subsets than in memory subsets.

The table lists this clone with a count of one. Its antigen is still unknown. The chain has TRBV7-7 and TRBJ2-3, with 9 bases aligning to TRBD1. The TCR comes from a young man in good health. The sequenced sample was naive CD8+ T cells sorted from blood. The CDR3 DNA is TGTGCTACCTGGGACAGGGCCACAGATACGCAGTATTTT. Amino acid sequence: CATWDRATDTQYF.